The 10 T cell receptor beta chains below all came from one sample that was sequenced in a study of graft-versus-host responses after intestinal transplantation. These receptors' targets are unknown. The repertoire was sequenced with immunoSEQ multiplex PCR; TCRdb's copy has only in-frame clones and lacks some. This table has about 120,000 clones, around 94% appearing once. The starting material was unstimulated CD4+ T cells sorted from spleen or lymph node cells, obtained before transplant. These receptors all come from a human donor who was the organ donor for an intestinal transplant.

V usage is TRBV6-1 and J usage is TRBJ2-4; TRBD1 might be the D (5 bases). Germline V CDR1 and CDR2: MNHNS, SASEGT. V was trimmed by 4 bases and J by 6 bases, leaving 25 bases between them. The CDR3 totals 18 residues. The CDR3 bases are TGTGCCAGCAGTGCGGCCGTGGGGCAAAACCCTACCTTAAACATTCAGTACTTC. Translated, it gives CASSAAVGQNPTLNIQYF.

The chain combines TRBV5-1 with TRBJ1-2; 9 bases line up with TRBD1. The CDR3 is 13 residues long. CDR1 and CDR2 from the germline V gene are SGHRS and YFSETQ. V shed 4 bases and J 6 bases; nucleotides not matched to a gene: 4. CDR3 sequence reads: CASSLGQGHGYTF. CDR3 nucleotide sequence: TGCGCCAGCAGCCTGGGACAGGGACATGGCTACACCTTC.

This chain uses TRBV6-4 with TRBJ2-2; D possibly corresponds to TRBD1 (5 bases). The germline V gene encodes CDR1 MRHNA and CDR2 SNTAGT. The CDR3 spans 16 residues. V shed 3 bases and J shed 5 bases, with 16 bases lying between them. CDR3 region: CASSESARVPTGELFF. The CDR3 DNA follows: TGTGCCAGCAGTGAGTCGGCCAGGGTCCCAACCGGGGAGCTGTTTTTT.

The V call is TRBV7-9, the J call TRBJ2-5; a weak D match, TRBD1 (6 bases). CDR1 and CDR2 from the germline V gene are SEHNR and FQNEAQ (reference sequence). Trimming took 5 bases from V and 2 from J, leaving 15 bases between them. This CDR3 contains 15 residues. The CDR3, as DNA: TGTGCCAGCAGCCGCGGGCAGGGGAGTCAAGAGACCCAGTACTTC. This encodes CASSRGQGSQETQYF.

CDR3 in amino acids: CASSLGLGGIIGEQYF. In DNA, the CDR3 is TGTGCCAGCAGCTTGGGTTTGGGCGGGATAATTGGAGAGCAGTACTTC. The chain joins TRBV5-6 to TRBJ2-7; D may be TRBD2 (6 bases). V shed 0 bases and J shed 7 bases, with 20 bases lying between them. Germline-derived CDR1 and CDR2 are SGHDT and YYEEEE. The length of the CDR3 is 16 residues. Full variable domain (remainder filled in from reference TRBV5-6 and TRBJ2-7): DAGVTQSPTHLIKTRGQQVTLRCSPKSGHDTVSWYQQALGQGPQFIFQYYEEEERQRGNFPDRFSGHQFPNYSSELNVNALLLGDSALYLCASSLGLGGIIGEQYFGPGTRLTVT.

The chain recombines TRBV5-1 with TRBJ1-3; weak D call: TRBD1 (5 bases). Deletions cut 2 bases from V and 4 bases from J, with 10 bases between. The CDR3 totals 14 residues. Germline values: CDR1 SGHRS, CDR2 YFSETQ. The CDR3 region has the DNA TGCGCCAGCAGCTTTCGAGGGGAGGGAAACACCATATATTTT. Encoded protein: CASSFRGEGNTIYF.

This chain links TRBV5-3 with TRBJ1-2, with D possibly TRBD1 on 5 matching bases. TRBV5-3 is labeled an ORF, and its function is uncertain. The CDR3 consists of 13 residues. With 0 bases removed from V and 8 bases from J, the gap between germline ends came to 11 bases. As DNA, the CDR3 is TGTGCCAGAAGCTTGGAAGGGAACAGGGGCTACACCTTC. Encoded protein: CARSLEGNRGYTF.

This sequence joins TRBV2 and TRBJ2-7, with 8 nucleotides matching TRBD1. The CDR3 is 13 amino acids. V trimming: 6 bases; J trimming: 3 bases; junction bases outside the gene matches: 4. Germline loops: CDR1 SNHLY, CDR2 FYNNEI. The CDR3 DNA is TGTGCCAGCAGCGGGACAGGAAGCTACGAGCAGTACTTC. This translates into CASSGTGSYEQYF.

This clone was counted once. The chain employs TRBV19 and TRBJ2-7; weak D call: TRBD1 (6 bases). Germline-derived CDR1 and CDR2 are LNHDA and SQIVND (reference sequence). This CDR3 contains 13 residues. V dropped 10 bases and J dropped 1 base, with 14 bases sitting between them. Here the CDR3 DNA reads TGTGCCACTACGGGTCAGGGGTCCTACGAGCAGTACTTC. This sequence encodes CATTGQGSYEQYF.

The chain combines TRBV2 with TRBJ2-3, with D tentatively TRBD2 (5 bases). Trimming cost V 7 bases and J 6 bases, with 20 bases left between them. There are 15 residues in the CDR3. Looked up from germline, CDR1 is SNHLY and CDR2 is FYNNEI. The CDR3 DNA reads TGTGCCAGCAACTGGGAGAGCGTGTTAGGGGATACGCAGTATTTT. Amino acid sequence: CASNWESVLGDTQYF.